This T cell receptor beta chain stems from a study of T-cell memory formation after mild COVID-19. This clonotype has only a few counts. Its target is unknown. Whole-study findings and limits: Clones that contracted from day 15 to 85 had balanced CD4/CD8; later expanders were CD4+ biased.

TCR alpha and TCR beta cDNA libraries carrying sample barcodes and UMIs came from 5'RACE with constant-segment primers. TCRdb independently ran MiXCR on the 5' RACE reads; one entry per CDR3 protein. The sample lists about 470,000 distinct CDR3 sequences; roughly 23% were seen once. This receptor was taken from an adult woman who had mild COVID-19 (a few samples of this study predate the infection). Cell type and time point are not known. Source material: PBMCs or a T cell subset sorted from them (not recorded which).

CDR3 region: CASSLVGEVVDEQFF. CDR3 coding DNA: TGTGCCAGCAGTTTAGTCGGAGAGGTAGTGGATGAGCAGTTCTTC. The chain carries TRBV12-3 or TRBV12-4 and TRBJ2-1; no definite D call. The CDR3 loop spans 15 amino acids. V lost 1 base and J lost 8, with 15 bases in between.